This TCR beta chain was sequenced in a study of chronic HIV infection and antiretroviral therapy. Germline CDR1 is LGHNT and CDR2 is FRNRAP. This CDR3 has 15 residues. V lost 0 bases, J lost 6 bases, and 12 bases lay in between. MiXCR, run by TCRdb on the 5' RACE reads, gives a single entry per CDR3 protein. The sample lists 25,000 to 35,000 distinct CDR3 sequences; about 9.6% were seen once. There are a few counts of this clonotype. V usage is TRBV12-5 and J usage is TRBJ1-5, with TRBD1 as a possible D gene (5 bases). The specimen was peripheral blood. This clonotype originated in an adult who had HIV and had not received antiretroviral therapy, or was an uninfected healthy control (not recorded which). CDR3 sequence reads: CASGLVVGAGQPQHF. The CDR3 nucleotides read TGTGCTAGTGGTTTGGTAGTAGGGGCAGGTCAGCCCCAGCATTTT.